This T cell receptor beta chain originates from a study of cytotoxic CD8 clonotypes in ibrutinib-treated CLL. Assay: immunoSEQ multiplex PCR; the TCRdb copy retains only in-frame clones and omits some. Among roughly 180,000 clones listed, approximately 72% were seen once. The TCR was taken from a human donor with chronic lymphocytic leukemia. The sequencing here drew on PBMCs, taken after 24 months of ibrutinib treatment.

The CDR3 coding sequence is TGCAGTGCTGTTCCCACAGATACGCAGTATTTT. Translation gives CSAVPTDTQYF. The chain links TRBV20-1 to TRBJ2-3; D is uncertain. The CDR3 loop spans 11 amino acids. CDR1 and CDR2 (germline): DFQATT, SNEGSKA (reference sequence). V was clipped by 5 bases and J by 2 bases, with 5 bases between them.